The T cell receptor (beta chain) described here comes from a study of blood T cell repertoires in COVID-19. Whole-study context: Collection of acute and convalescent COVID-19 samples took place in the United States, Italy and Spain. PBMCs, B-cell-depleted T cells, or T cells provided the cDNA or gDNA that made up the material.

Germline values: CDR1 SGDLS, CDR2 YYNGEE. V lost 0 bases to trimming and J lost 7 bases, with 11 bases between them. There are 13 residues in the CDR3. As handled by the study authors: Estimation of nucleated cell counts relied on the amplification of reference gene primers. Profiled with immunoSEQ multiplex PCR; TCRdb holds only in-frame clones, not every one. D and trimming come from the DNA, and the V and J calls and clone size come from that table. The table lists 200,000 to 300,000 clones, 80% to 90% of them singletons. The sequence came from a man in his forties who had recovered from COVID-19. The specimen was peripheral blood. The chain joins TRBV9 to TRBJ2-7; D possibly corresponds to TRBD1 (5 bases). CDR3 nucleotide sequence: TGTGCCAGCAGCGTAGCTGGGTCAGGGGAGCAGTACTTC. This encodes CASSVAGSGEQYF.